Listed below are T cell receptor beta chains from one sample, sequenced in a study of blood T cell repertoires in COVID-19. Sequencing used immunoSEQ multiplex PCR; TCRdb keeps in-frame clones, though not all of them. The top ten hold 9% to 10% of the sample, which has 150,000 to 200,000 clones, about 90% seen once. Sequenced sample: PBMCs or T cells enriched from blood (not recorded which). These receptors originate from a woman aged 18-29 years who had recovered from COVID-19. The CDR3 runs from the conserved cysteine through the conserved F or W. A D gene is named only where the DNA matches it firmly. Some rows mark clone size as missing; the rest say once, few, many or name a class of expanded clone.

v_gene	j_gene	abundance	d_gene	CDR3aa	CDR3nt
TRBV7-2	TRBJ2-1	.	TRBD2	CASSLAPPTSGRAREQFF	TGTGCCAGCAGCTTAGCGCCCCCGACTAGCGGGAGGGCCCGCGAGCAGTTCTTC
TRBV19	TRBJ1-2	.	.	CASNGQSNYGYTF	TGTGCCAGTAATGGGCAGTCTAACTATGGCTACACCTTC
TRBV5-6	TRBJ1-1	.	TRBD1	CASSLDRGRSTEAFF	TGTGCCAGCAGCTTGGACAGGGGGAGGAGCACTGAAGCTTTCTTT
TRBV28	TRBJ1-2	.	TRBD1	CASTRRDRDNYGYTF	TGTGCCAGCACCCGCCGGGACAGGGATAACTATGGCTACACCTTC
TRBV11-2	TRBJ1-2	.	.	CASSVQGNYGYTF	TGTGCCAGCAGCGTACAGGGTAACTATGGCTACACCTTC
TRBV11-2	TRBJ2-3	.	TRBD2	CASSLTSGGHTDTQYF	TGTGCCAGCAGCCTAACTAGCGGGGGGCACACAGATACGCAGTATTTT
TRBV28	TRBJ2-7	.	TRBD2	CASSLTAGGVHEQYF	TGTGCCAGCAGTTTAACGGCGGGGGGAGTTCACGAGCAGTACTTC
TRBV5-1	TRBJ1-1	.	.	CASSLQGGTEAFF	TGCGCCAGCAGCTTGCAGGGAGGCACTGAAGCTTTCTTT
TRBV25-1	TRBJ1-6	.	.	CASNSGSGDSPLHF	TGTGCCAGCAATTCAGGGTCAGGGGACTCACCCCTCCACTTT
TRBV5-6	TRBJ1-2	.	.	CASSLEVSHGYTF	TGTGCCAGCAGCTTGGAAGTCAGTCATGGCTACACCTTC
TRBV7-9	TRBJ2-3	.	TRBD2	CASSFTLAGSTDTQYF	TGTGCCAGCAGCTTTACCCTAGCGGGGAGCACAGATACGCAGTATTTT
TRBV10-2	TRBJ2-2	.	.	CASKGAENTGELFF	TGCGCCAGCAAGGGAGCAGAGAACACCGGGGAGCTGTTTTTT
TRBV28	TRBJ1-4	.	.	CASSSKVAGVGATNEKLFF	TGTGCCAGCAGTTCCAAAGTGGCAGGGGTGGGTGCAACTAATGAAAAACTGTTTTTT
TRBV29-1	TRBJ1-5	.	.	CSVTTPNQPQHF	TGCAGCGTTACGACACCGAATCAGCCCCAGCATTTT
TRBV7-2	TRBJ2-3	once	TRBD2	CASSSAGRTDTQYF	TGTGCCAGCAGTTCAGCGGGGCGCACAGATACGCAGTATTTT
TRBV6-5	TRBJ1-6	.	.	CASSYGEGMGNSPLHF	TGTGCCAGCAGTTACGGGGAGGGTATGGGTAATTCACCCCTCCACTTT
TRBV6-6	TRBJ2-7	.	.	CASSYSDPSPDEQYF	TGTGCCAGCAGTTACTCGGATCCTAGTCCCGACGAGCAGTACTTC
TRBV25-1	TRBJ1-1	.	.	CASKSHARPEAFF	TGTGCCAGCAAATCTCACGCGCGTCCTGAAGCTTTCTTT
TRBV29-1	TRBJ2-5	.	TRBD1	CSVDRMTGGGPVFKTQYF	TGCAGCGTTGATAGGATGACAGGGGGCGGTCCGGTGTTTAAGACCCAGTACTTC